This TCR beta chain comes out of a study of T cell responses to AZD1222 COVID-19 vaccine. Overall study findings and caveats: There were mostly white British donors and more females than males, and clonal diversity was possibly underestimated.

The table came from immunoSEQ multiplex PCR; TCRdb's copy has only in-frame clones and leaves some out. In the table there are around 60,000 clones, 80% to 90% of which are singletons. The CDR3 sequence is 14 residues long. Trimming took 5 bases from V and 1 from J, leaving 11 bases between them. Germline CDR1 and CDR2: SEHNR and FQNEAQ (reference sequence). Comment on this clone: The antigen is not known.

The receptor was derived from an adult in good health. The sequencing used peripheral blood, collected on day 0 of AZD1222 vaccination. The V and J genes are TRBV7-9 and TRBJ1-1; unclear D gene. CDR3 region: CASSAGLQNTEAFF. The CDR3, as DNA: TGTGCCAGCAGCGCAGGATTACAGAACACTGAAGCTTTCTTT.